Each of the 21 T cell receptor beta chains below was sequenced from the same sample in a study of T cells expressing NK-cell markers (TCRdb year 2020). The library was made by 5' RACE. The sample was run on an Illumina HiSeq 2000. Based on TCRdb reprocessing of the reads, there is one entry per CDR3 protein sequence, and DNA is missing. This sample's records show a few hundred thousand distinct CDR3 sequences. The ten largest make up more than 1.4% of the sample. The sequencing sample was made of blood T cells: a sorted CD56 or NKG2C T cell subset, CD4+ or CD8+ T cells, or bulk PBMC T cells (not recorded which). These receptors were obtained from a woman between 45 and 60 years old in good health. Donor details come from another sample of the same person, matched by shared clones.

The V and J genes are TRBV12-3 or TRBV12-4 and TRBJ2-7; the TCRdb D gene call, TRBD1, has no DNA to confirm it. The CDR3 totals 12 residues. The CDR3 loop reads CASSVSRYEQYF.

The chain couples TRBV10-2 to TRBJ1-1; the D call of TRBD1 rests on TCRdb alone, since no DNA is present to check it. Germline V CDR1 and CDR2: WSHSY, SAAADI. The length of the CDR3 is 11 residues. The CDR3 sequence is CASKRQVEAFF.

The chain employs TRBV30 and TRBJ1-2. This CDR3 spans 12 amino acids. Germline V gives CDR1 GTSNPN, CDR2 SVGIG (reference sequence). CDR3 in amino acids: CAWKWRSYGYTF.

The rearrangement links TRBV3-1 to TRBJ2-1; the TRBD1 assignment by TCRdb is unverifiable without DNA. This CDR3 is 14 amino acids long. Germline lookup yields CDR1 LGHDT and CDR2 YNNKEL (reference sequence). CDR3 sequence: CASSQTGEESEQFF.

The chain links TRBV5-1 to TRBJ2-5; the TRBD2 assignment by TCRdb is unverifiable without DNA. This CDR3 contains 13 residues. Germline lookup yields CDR1 SGHRS and CDR2 YFSETQ. The CDR3 sequence: CASSPSQAGTQYF. Full variable domain (rest looked up from reference TRBV5-1 and TRBJ2-5): KAGVTQTPRYLIKTRGQQVTLSCSPISGHRSVSWYQQTPGQGLQFLFEYFSETQRNKGNFPGRFSGRQFSNSRSEMNVSTLELGDSALYLCASSPSQAGTQYFGPGTRLLVL.

This chain links TRBV29-1 with TRBJ2-7; with no DNA, the TCRdb D assignment of TRBD2 cannot be verified. This CDR3 spans 13 amino acids. Germline CDR1 reads SQVTM; CDR2 reads ANQGSEA. The CDR3: CSVNVAGGNEQYF.

The J gene is TRBJ2-7, the V gene TRBV5-1. The length of the CDR3 is 13 residues. Looked up from germline, CDR1 is SGHRS and CDR2 is YFSETQ. The CDR3 loop reads CASKVDATYEQYF.

This chain links TRBV5-1 with TRBJ2-2; checking the TCRdb D call of TRBD2 is not possible without DNA. CDR1 and CDR2 from the germline V gene are SGHRS and YFSETQ. This CDR3 has 16 amino acids. The CDR3 protein is CASSSLSGGNTGELFF.

The genes are TRBV14 and TRBJ2-2. The germline V gene encodes CDR1 SGHDN and CDR2 FVKESK. The CDR3 runs 15 residues. This CDR3 is CASSQDGIYTGELFF.

The chain combines TRBV29-1 with TRBJ2-1; TCRdb's D gene call, TRBD2, goes unchecked for lack of DNA. Germline V gives CDR1 SQVTM, CDR2 ANQGSEA. This CDR3 has 15 residues. The chain's CDR3 is CSAGIAGVLLNEQFF.

The chain links TRBV12-3 or TRBV12-4 to TRBJ2-3; TCRdb's D call, TRBD1, is unchecked because there is no DNA. The CDR3 extends over 14 amino acids. CDR3 in amino acids: CASSFEGRGDTQYF.

The chain couples TRBV7-3 to TRBJ2-1; TCRdb gives TRBD2 as the D gene, but with no DNA this cannot be confirmed. There are 15 residues in the CDR3. Germline assignment: CDR1 SGHTA and CDR2 FQGTGA. The CDR3 reads CASSLRLAGGNEQFF.

The chain couples TRBV3-1 to TRBJ2-1. The CDR3 consists of 14 residues. In germline, CDR1 is LGHDT, CDR2 YNNKEL (reference sequence). This CDR3 is CASSQDGQYNEQFF.

CDR3: CASSLTGHTDTEAFF. The rearrangement joins TRBV27 to TRBJ1-1. Germline lookup yields CDR1 MNHEY and CDR2 SMNVEV (reference sequence). There are 15 residues in the CDR3.

The rearrangement links TRBV6-5 to TRBJ1-2; without DNA, the TCRdb call of TRBD1 cannot be checked. The V gene's germline CDR1 is MNHEY and CDR2 SVGAGI. The CDR3 totals 12 residues. The CDR3: CASKTGTHGYTF.

The chain carries TRBV20-1 and TRBJ2-1; as DNA is missing, the TRBD2 call by TCRdb cannot be tested. Germline CDR1 is DFQATT and CDR2 is SNEGSKA (reference sequence). The length of the CDR3 is 14 residues. This CDR3 reads CSVGLAGGSGEQFF.

CDR3 loop: CASSFDIPPDTQYF. The chain couples TRBV11-2 to TRBJ2-3. The CDR3 covers 14 residues. Germline CDR1 is SGHAT and CDR2 is FQNNGV.

The chain is built from TRBV11-2 and TRBJ2-2; TCRdb picks TRBD2, but there is no DNA to check that call. Germline V CDR1 and CDR2: SGHAT, FQNNGV. CDR3 length equals 16 residues. The chain's CDR3 is CASSFTSGVQTGELFF. Supplemented by reference TRBV11-2 and TRBJ2-2, the full variable domain reads EAGVAQSPRYKIIEKRQSVAFWCNPISGHATLYWYQQILGQGPKLLIQFQNNGVVDDSQLPKDRFSAERLKGVDSTLKIQPAKLEDSAVYLCASSFTSGVQTGELFFGEGSRLTVL.

This rearrangement joins TRBV7-9 to TRBJ2-1; lacking DNA, the TRBD2 call made by TCRdb goes unchecked. This CDR3 contains 13 residues. Germline V gene sequence: CDR1 SEHNR, CDR2 FQNEAQ (reference sequence). CDR3 protein: CASSWRAQDEQFF.

The gene calls are TRBV12-3 or TRBV12-4 and TRBJ1-4; the TCRdb call, TRBD1, lacks DNA for checking. This CDR3 is 13 amino acids long. The CDR3 loop reads CASSLLTGEKLFF.

The chain is built from TRBV28 and TRBJ2-7; TCRdb's assignment of TRBD2 cannot be checked, as there is no DNA. The CDR3 runs 11 residues. Germline V gene lookup returns CDR1 MDHEN and CDR2 SYDVKM. The CDR3 region is CASTGRYEQYF.